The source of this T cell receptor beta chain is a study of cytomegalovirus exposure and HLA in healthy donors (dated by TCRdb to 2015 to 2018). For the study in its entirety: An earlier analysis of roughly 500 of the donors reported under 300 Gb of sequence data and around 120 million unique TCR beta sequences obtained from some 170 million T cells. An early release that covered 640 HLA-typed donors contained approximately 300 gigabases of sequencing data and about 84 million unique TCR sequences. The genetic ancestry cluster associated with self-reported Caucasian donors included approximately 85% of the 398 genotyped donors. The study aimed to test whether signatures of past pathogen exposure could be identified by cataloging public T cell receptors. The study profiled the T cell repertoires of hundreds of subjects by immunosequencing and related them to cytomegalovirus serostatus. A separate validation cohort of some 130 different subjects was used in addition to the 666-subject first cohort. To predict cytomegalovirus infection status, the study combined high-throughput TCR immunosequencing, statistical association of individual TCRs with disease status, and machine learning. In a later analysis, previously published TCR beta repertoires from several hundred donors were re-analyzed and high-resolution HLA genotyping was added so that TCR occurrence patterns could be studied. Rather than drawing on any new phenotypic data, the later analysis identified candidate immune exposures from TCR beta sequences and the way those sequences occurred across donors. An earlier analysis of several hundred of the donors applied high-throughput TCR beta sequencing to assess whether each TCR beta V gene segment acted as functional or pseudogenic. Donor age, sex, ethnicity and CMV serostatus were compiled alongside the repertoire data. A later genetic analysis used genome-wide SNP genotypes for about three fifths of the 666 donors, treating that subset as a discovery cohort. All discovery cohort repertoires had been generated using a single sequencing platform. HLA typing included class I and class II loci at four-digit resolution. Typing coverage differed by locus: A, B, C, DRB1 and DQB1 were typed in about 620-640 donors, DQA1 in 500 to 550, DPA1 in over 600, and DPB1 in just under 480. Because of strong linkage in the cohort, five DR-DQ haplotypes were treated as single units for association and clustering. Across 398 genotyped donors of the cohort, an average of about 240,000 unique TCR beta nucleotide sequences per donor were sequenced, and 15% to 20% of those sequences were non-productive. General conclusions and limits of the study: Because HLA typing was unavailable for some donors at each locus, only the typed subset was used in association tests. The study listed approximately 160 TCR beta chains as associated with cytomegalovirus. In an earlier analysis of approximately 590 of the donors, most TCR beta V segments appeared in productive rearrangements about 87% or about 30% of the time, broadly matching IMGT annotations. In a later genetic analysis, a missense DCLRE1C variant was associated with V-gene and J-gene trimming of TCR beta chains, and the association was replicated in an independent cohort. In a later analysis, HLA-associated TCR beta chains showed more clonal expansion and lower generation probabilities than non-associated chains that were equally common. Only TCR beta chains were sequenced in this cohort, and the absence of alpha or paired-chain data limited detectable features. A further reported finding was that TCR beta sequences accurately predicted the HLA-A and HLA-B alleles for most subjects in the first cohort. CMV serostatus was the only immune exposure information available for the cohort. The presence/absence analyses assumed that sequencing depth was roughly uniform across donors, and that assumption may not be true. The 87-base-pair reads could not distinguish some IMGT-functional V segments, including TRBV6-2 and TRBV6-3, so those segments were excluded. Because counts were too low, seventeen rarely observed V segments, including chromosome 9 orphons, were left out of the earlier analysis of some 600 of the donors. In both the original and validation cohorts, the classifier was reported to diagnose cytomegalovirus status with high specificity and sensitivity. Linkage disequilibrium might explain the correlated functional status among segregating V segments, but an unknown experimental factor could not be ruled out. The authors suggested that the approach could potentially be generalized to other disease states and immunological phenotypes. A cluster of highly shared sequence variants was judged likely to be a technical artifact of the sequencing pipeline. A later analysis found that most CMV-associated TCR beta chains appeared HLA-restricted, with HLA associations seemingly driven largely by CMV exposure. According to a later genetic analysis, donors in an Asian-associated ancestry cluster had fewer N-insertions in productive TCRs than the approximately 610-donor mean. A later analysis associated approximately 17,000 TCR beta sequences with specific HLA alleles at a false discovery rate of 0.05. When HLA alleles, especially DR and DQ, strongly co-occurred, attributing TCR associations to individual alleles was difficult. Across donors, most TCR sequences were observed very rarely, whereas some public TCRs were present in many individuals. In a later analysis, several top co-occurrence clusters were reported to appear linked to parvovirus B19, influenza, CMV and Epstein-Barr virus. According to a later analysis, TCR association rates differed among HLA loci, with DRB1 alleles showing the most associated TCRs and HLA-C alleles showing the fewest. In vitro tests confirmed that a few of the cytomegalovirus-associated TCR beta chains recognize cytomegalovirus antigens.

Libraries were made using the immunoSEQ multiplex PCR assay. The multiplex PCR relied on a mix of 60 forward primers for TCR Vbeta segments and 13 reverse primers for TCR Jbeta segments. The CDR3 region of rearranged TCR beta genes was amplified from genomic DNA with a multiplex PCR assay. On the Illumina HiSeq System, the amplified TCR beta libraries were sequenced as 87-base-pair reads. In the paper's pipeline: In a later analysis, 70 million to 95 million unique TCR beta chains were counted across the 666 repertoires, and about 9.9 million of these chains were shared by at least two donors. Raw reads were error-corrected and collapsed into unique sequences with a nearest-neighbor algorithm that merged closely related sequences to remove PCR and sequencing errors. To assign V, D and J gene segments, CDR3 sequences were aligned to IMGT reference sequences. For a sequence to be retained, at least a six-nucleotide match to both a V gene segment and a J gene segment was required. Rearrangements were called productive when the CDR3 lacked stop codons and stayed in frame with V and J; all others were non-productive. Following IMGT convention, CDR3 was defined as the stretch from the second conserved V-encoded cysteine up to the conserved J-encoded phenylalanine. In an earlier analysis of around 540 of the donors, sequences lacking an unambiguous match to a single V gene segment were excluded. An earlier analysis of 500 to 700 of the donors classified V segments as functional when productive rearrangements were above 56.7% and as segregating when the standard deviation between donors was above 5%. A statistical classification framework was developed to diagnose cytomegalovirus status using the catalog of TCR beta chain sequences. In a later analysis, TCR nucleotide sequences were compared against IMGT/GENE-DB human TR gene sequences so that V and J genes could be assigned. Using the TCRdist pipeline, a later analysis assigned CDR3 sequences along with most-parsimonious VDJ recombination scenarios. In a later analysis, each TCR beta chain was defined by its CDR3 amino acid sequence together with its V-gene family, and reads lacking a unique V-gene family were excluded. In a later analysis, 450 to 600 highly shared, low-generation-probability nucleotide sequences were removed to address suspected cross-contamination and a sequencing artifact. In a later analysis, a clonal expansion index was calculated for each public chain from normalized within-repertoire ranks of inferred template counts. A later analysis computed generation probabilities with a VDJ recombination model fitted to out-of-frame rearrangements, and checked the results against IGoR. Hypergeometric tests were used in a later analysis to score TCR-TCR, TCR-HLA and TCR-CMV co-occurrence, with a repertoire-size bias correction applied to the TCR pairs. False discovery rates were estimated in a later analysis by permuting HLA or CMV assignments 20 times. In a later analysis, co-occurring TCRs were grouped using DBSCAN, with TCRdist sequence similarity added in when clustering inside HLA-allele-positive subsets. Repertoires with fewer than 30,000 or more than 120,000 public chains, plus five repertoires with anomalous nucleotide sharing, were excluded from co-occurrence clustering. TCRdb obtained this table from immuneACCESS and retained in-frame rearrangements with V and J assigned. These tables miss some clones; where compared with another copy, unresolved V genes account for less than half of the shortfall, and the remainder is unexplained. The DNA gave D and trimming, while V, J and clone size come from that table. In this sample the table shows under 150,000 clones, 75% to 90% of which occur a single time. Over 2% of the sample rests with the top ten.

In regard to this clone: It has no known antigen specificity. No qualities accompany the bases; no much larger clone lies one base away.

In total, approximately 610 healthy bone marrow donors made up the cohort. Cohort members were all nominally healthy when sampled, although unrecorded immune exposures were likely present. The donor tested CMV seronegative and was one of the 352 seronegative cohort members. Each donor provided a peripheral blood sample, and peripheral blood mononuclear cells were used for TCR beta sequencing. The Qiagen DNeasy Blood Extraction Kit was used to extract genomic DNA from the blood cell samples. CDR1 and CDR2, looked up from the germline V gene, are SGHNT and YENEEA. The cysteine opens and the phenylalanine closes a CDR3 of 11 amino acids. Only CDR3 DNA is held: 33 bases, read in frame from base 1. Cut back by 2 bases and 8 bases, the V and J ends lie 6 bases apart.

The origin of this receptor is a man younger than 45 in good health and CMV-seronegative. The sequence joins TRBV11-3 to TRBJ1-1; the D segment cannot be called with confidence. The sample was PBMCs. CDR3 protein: CASSLTSEAFF. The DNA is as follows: TGTGCCAGCAGCTTAACATCGGAAGCTTTCTTT.